Presented here are 25 T cell receptor beta chains from one specimen sequenced in a study of OX40 agonist ivuxolimab in advanced cancers. Clones were sequenced by immunoSEQ multiplex PCR, and TCRdb holds only the in-frame ones, with some missing. The sample carries approximately 82,000 clones, roughly 92% recorded once. The source material was CD4+ or CD8+ T cells sorted from blood, sampled in a trial of the OX40 agonist ivuxolimab. These receptors all come from an adult with an advanced solid tumor such as melanoma, head and neck, liver or kidney cancer.

The chain is built from TRBV5-1 and TRBJ2-1, with 8 bases matching TRBD2. This CDR3 has 16 residues. Germline loops: CDR1 SGHRS, CDR2 YFSETQ. V dropped 6 bases and J dropped 4; count of bases not matched to a gene: 12. The chain's CDR3 is CASTRVAGTVYNEQFF. The CDR3 DNA reads TGCGCCAGCACCCGGGTAGCGGGAACCGTTTACAATGAGCAGTTCTTC.

This clone appeared once. The genes are TRBV28 and TRBJ1-5, with D tentatively TRBD1 (6 bases). V lost 7 bases to trimming and J lost 3 bases, with 13 bases between them. Germline V gene data show CDR1 as MDHEN and CDR2 as SYDVKM. This CDR3 has 14 amino acids. CDR3 DNA: TGTGCCAGCAATTGGGGGCAGAACAATCAGCCCCAGCATTTT. This encodes CASNWGQNNQPQHF.

The V and J genes are TRBV6-6 and TRBJ1-5, with D perhaps matching TRBD1 (5 bases). The germline V gene has CDR1 MNHNY and CDR2 SVGAGI (reference sequence). The CDR3 sequence is 14 residues long. V shed 6 bases and J shed 4 bases, with 13 bases lying between them. The CDR3 nucleotides are TGTGCCAGCAGACCCCGACAGTCAAATCAGCCCCAGCATTTT. Protein sequence: CASRPRQSNQPQHF.

The rearrangement uses TRBV18 and TRBJ1-5; D unclear. Trimming took off 4 bases at V and 2 bases at J, with 9 bases between the two ends. Germline-derived CDR1 and CDR2 are KGHSH and LQKENI. The CDR3 length is 14 residues. Here the CDR3 reads CASSQSRGNQPQHF. DNA of the CDR3: TGTGCCAGCTCACAATCCCGGGGCAATCAGCCCCAGCATTTT. Full variable domain (missing parts from reference TRBV18 and TRBJ1-5): NAGVMQNPRHLVRRRGQEARLRCSPMKGHSHVYWYRQLPEEGLKFMVYLQKENIIDESGMPKERFSAEFPKEGPSILRIQQVVRGDSAAYFCASSQSRGNQPQHFGDGTRLSIL.

The rearrangement joins TRBV5-1 to TRBJ2-1; tentatively, D is TRBD2 (5 bases). Germline CDR1 reads SGHRS; CDR2 reads YFSETQ. The CDR3 loop spans 13 amino acids. V was cut by 5 bases and J by 6 bases, with 12 bases left in between. The CDR3 DNA reads TGCGCCAGCAGGGTGGGAGTCAGCAATGAGCAGTTCTTC. Protein: CASRVGVSNEQFF.

The chain employs TRBV18 and TRBJ2-2; D is tentatively TRBD1 or TRBD2 (6 bases each). This CDR3 contains 16 residues. Trimming shortened V by 2 bases and J by 0 bases, and 10 bases separated the two germline ends. Per the germline V gene, CDR1 is KGHSH and CDR2 is LQKENI. The CDR3: CASSPGGPSNTGELFF. DNA of the CDR3: TGTGCCAGCTCACCAGGGGGGCCCTCGAACACCGGGGAGCTGTTTTTT.

This chain connects TRBV2 to TRBJ2-7; no clear D gene. Germline V gives CDR1 SNHLY, CDR2 FYNNEI. CDR3 size: 11 residues. V lost 7 bases and J 3 bases, leaving 7 bases between the germline ends. CDR3 loop: CASIANYEQYF. The CDR3 DNA reads as TGTGCCAGCATAGCCAACTACGAGCAGTACTTC. The complete variable domain, with remaining parts taken from reference TRBV2 and TRBJ2-7, reads EPEVTQTPSHQVTQMGQEVILRCVPISNHLYFYWYRQILGQKVEFLVSFYNNEISEKSEIFDDQFSVERPDGSNFTLKIRSTKLEDSAMYFCASIANYEQYFGPGTRLTVT.

The chain uses TRBV10-1 and TRBJ2-3; TRBD2 might be the D (7 bases). Trimming stripped 1 base from V and 8 bases from J, with 10 bases between. The CDR3 is made up of 13 amino acids. CDR1 is WNHNN and CDR2 is SYGVQD in the germline V gene (reference sequence). The CDR3 nucleotides are TGCGCCAGCAGTGAGTTGAGGGGGGGTACGCAGTATTTT. It encodes CASSELRGGTQYF.

The rearrangement uses TRBV30 and TRBJ2-5; 14 nucleotides align to TRBD2. V was clipped by 2 bases and J by 5 bases; unmatched bases: 4. Looked up from germline, CDR1 is GTSNPN and CDR2 is SVGIG (reference sequence). This CDR3 has 15 residues. The CDR3 spells CAWSRTSGGSETQYF. The CDR3 nucleotides are TGTGCCTGGAGTCGGACTAGCGGGGGGTCGGAGACCCAGTACTTC.

In DNA form, the CDR3 reads TGTGCCAGCAGTGAGGGGTTGTTGTCCAGCGGGAGGGAAGATACGCAGTATTTT. It specifies CASSEGLLSSGREDTQYF. The chain is built from TRBV2 and TRBJ2-3; TRBD2 matches at 10 bases. CDR1 SNHLY and CDR2 FYNNEI come from the germline V gene. The V segment lost 3 bases and the J segment 5 bases; nucleotides outside the gene matches: 14. The CDR3 has 18 amino acids.

This rearrangement joins TRBV19 to TRBJ2-1, with 8 bases matching TRBD1. Germline CDR1 LNHDA, CDR2 SQIVND (reference sequence). The length of the CDR3 is 16 residues. Trimming removed 3 bases from V and 7 bases from J; junction bases left unmatched: 11. CDR3 DNA: TGTGCCAGTAGTATTTTCCAGGGGGCTAGGTTTAATGAGCAGTTCTTC. As protein: CASSIFQGARFNEQFF.

The rearrangement links TRBV6-5 to TRBJ1-1; D unclear. Germline assignment: CDR1 MNHEY and CDR2 SVGAGI. V was cut by 9 bases and J by 2 bases, with 7 bases left in between. The CDR3 contains 11 residues. The DNA for the CDR3 is TGTGCCAGTGTCCCAAACACTGAAGCTTTCTTT. Encoded protein: CASVPNTEAFF.

The table lists this clone with a count of one. The chain employs TRBV27 and TRBJ2-7; no clear D gene. The CDR3 has 14 residues. Trimming removed 4 bases at V and 2 bases at J, with 12 bases between. Germline V gene data show CDR1 as MNHEY and CDR2 as SMNVEV (reference sequence). CDR3 residues: CASSSPGLTYEQYF. CDR3 sequence (DNA): TGTGCCAGCAGTTCCCCGGGCCTCACCTACGAGCAGTACTTC.

The genes are TRBV15 and TRBJ2-5; TRBD2 aligns across 7 bases. CDR1 is LNHNV, CDR2 YYDKDF, per germline (reference sequence). The V and J ends lost 0 bases and 3 bases, in that order; junction bases with no gene match: 4. The CDR3 extends over 15 amino acids. The CDR3 spells CATSRDPSGKETQYF. In DNA form, the CDR3 reads TGTGCCACCAGCAGAGACCCTAGCGGTAAAGAGACCCAGTACTTC.

V is TRBV29-1 and J is TRBJ2-2, with D unclear. CDR1 and CDR2 (germline): SQVTM, ANQGSEA. The CDR3 consists of 13 residues. V lost 4 bases, J lost 4 bases, and 10 bases lay in between. The CDR3 region is CSVGRLGTGELFF. The DNA for the CDR3 is TGCAGCGTTGGGAGACTTGGCACCGGGGAGCTGTTTTTT.

The J gene is TRBJ1-1, the V gene TRBV5-1; 11 bases agree with TRBD1. The germline V gene encodes CDR1 SGHRS and CDR2 YFSETQ. Trimming removed 4 bases from V and 4 bases from J; junction bases left unmatched: 3. The CDR3 runs to 14 residues. CDR3 coding DNA: TGCGCCAGCAGCCCCGGGACAGGGGGCACTGAAGCTTTCTTT. This translates into CASSPGTGGTEAFF.

The chain links TRBV12-5 to TRBJ2-6; D gene unclear. The length of the CDR3 is 16 residues. Germline assignment: CDR1 LGHNT and CDR2 FRNRAP. V was shortened by 1 base and J by 0 bases, with 7 bases between the two germline ends. The CDR3 sequence is CASGLAGGSGANVLTF. The DNA of the CDR3 is TGTGCTAGTGGTTTGGCAGGCGGCTCTGGGGCCAACGTCCTGACTTTC.

This chain links TRBV9 with TRBJ2-3; D is ambiguous. The CDR3 runs to 13 residues. Deletions cut 2 bases from V and 2 bases from J, with 6 bases between. Per the germline V gene, CDR1 is SGDLS and CDR2 is YYNGEE. The CDR3 sequence is CASSVSATDTQYF. DNA for the CDR3: TGTGCCAGCAGCGTCTCAGCCACAGATACGCAGTATTTT.

Only one count was recorded for this clone. The chain is built from TRBV11-2 and TRBJ2-7; D not resolved. Germline V gene lookup returns CDR1 SGHAT and CDR2 FQNNGV. This CDR3 has 12 amino acids. Trimming left V 3 bases short and J 7 bases short, with 10 bases between. As DNA, the CDR3 is TGTGCCAGCAGCTTCCCCTACTCAGAGCAGTACTTC. The encoded protein is CASSFPYSEQYF.

The chain links TRBV5-1 to TRBJ1-4, with D perhaps matching TRBD1 (5 bases). V dropped 4 bases and J dropped 1 base, with 8 bases sitting between them. The CDR3 is made up of 14 amino acids. The germline V gene has CDR1 SGHRS and CDR2 YFSETQ. CDR3 sequence: CASSTGGTNEKLFF. For the CDR3, the DNA is TGCGCCAGCAGCACGGGGGGAACTAATGAAAAACTGTTTTTT.

The chain joins TRBV5-1 to TRBJ1-2; the match to TRBD1 covers 8 bases. Losses at the gene ends were 0 bases for V and 6 bases for J; bases not matched to a gene: 7. CDR1 and CDR2 from the germline V gene are SGHRS and YFSETQ. The CDR3 covers 15 residues. As DNA, the CDR3 is TGCGCCAGCAGCTTGGACCAGGGGGCTCGGGATGGCTACACCTTC. The encoded protein is CASSLDQGARDGYTF.

This chain's CDR3 is CASRLQGSATEAFF. The CDR3 DNA sequence: TGTGCCAGCCGCCTACAGGGGAGTGCGACTGAAGCTTTCTTT. The chain is built from TRBV2 and TRBJ1-1; 7 bases align to TRBD1. The J segment lost 5 bases and the V segment lost 8 bases, leaving 11 bases of the junction unmatched. The germline gives CDR1 SNHLY, CDR2 FYNNEI. This CDR3 region has 14 residues.

V is TRBV7-9 and J is TRBJ1-1; D gene uncertain. Trimming removed 1 base from V and 0 bases from J, with 15 bases in between. The CDR3 runs to 17 residues. The V gene's germline CDR1 is SEHNR and CDR2 FQNEAQ (reference sequence). The CDR3 is CASSLGVSPTVNTEAFF. Written as DNA, the CDR3 is TGTGCCAGCAGCTTAGGGGTTTCCCCGACGGTGAACACTGAAGCTTTCTTT.

The J gene is TRBJ1-1, the V gene TRBV10-3; no reliable D call. The germline V and J ends were trimmed by 10 bases and 5 bases, with 17 bases remaining between them. The V gene's germline CDR1 is ENHRY and CDR2 SYGVKD. The CDR3 length is 13 residues. The CDR3: CATRLERNTEAFF. CDR3 coding DNA: TGTGCCACGAGACTGGAAAGGAATACTGAAGCTTTCTTT.

Here the CDR3 DNA reads TGTGCCAGCAGCGTAGAAGGGGGCGAGCAGTACTTC. The encoded protein is CASSVEGGEQYF. The rearrangement uses TRBV9 and TRBJ2-7; TRBD1 might be the D (6 bases). The CDR3 is 12 amino acids. The V end was cut by 0 bases, the J end by 6 bases, with 7 bases between. Germline CDR1 is SGDLS and CDR2 is YYNGEE.